Shown below are 6 T cell receptor beta chains from a single sample sequenced in a study of radiotherapy plus CTLA-4 blockade in lung cancer. This table comes from immunoSEQ multiplex PCR, and its TCRdb copy is limited to in-frame clones, with some not included. The table includes some 73,000 clones, roughly 80% detected once. Sample: peripheral blood, taken from a patient treated with radiotherapy plus ipilimumab. The receptors here all came from a human donor with non-small cell lung cancer whose response to radiotherapy plus ipilimumab could not be evaluated.

The rearrangement joins TRBV11-3 to TRBJ2-7; a weak D match, TRBD1 (5 bases). Between the trimmed V and J ends, which lost 3 bases and 1 base, there was a span of 7 bases. The CDR3 totals 13 residues. CDR1 SGHNT and CDR2 YENEEA come from the germline V gene. The CDR3 region has the DNA TGTGCCAGCAGCTTCCAGGGTTCCTACGAGCAGTACTTC. It specifies CASSFQGSYEQYF.

The chain carries TRBV7-9 and TRBJ1-1; D unresolved. This CDR3 contains 14 residues. Germline-derived CDR1 and CDR2 are SEHNR and FQNEAQ (reference sequence). The V end was cut by 8 bases, the J end by 1 base, with 14 bases between. The CDR3 region has the DNA TGTGCCAGCCGTCCGGGTGCCGGGAACACTGAAGCTTTCTTT. This translates into CASRPGAGNTEAFF.

This clone was recorded many times. The chain joins TRBV28 to TRBJ1-5; D unclear. The CDR3 totals 12 residues. Germline V gene lookup returns CDR1 MDHEN and CDR2 SYDVKM. Between the trimmed V and J ends, which lost 5 bases and 6 bases, there was a span of 8 bases. The CDR3, as DNA: TGTGCCAGCAGTCTAGAAACTCAGCCCCAGCATTTT. Its protein is CASSLETQPQHF.

The chain combines TRBV10-3 with TRBJ2-7; 8 bases are shared with TRBD1. V was clipped by 5 bases and J by 6 bases; unmatched bases: 6. This CDR3 has 13 amino acids. In germline, CDR1 is ENHRY, CDR2 SYGVKD. The CDR3: CAISLDRGGEQYF. In DNA form, the CDR3 reads TGTGCCATCAGTCTAGACAGGGGAGGCGAGCAGTACTTC.

For this clone: Other nucleotide sequences in the sample specify the same CDR3. The J gene is TRBJ1-2, the V gene TRBV28; tentatively, D is TRBD1 (5 bases). V gave up 2 bases and J gave up 8 bases, with 12 bases separating them. The germline gives CDR1 MDHEN, CDR2 SYDVKM. The CDR3 extends over 13 amino acids. In DNA, the CDR3 is TGTGCCAGCAGTTTAGGAGGGGCCAGGGGCTACACCTTC. It specifies CASSLGGARGYTF.

The V and J genes are TRBV9 and TRBJ2-3; 7 nucleotides match TRBD2. The J segment lost 4 bases and the V segment lost 2 bases, leaving 7 bases of the junction unmatched. The CDR3 runs to 15 residues. The germline V gene has CDR1 SGDLS and CDR2 YYNGEE. The CDR3 nucleotides are TGTGCCAGCAGCGTTTCGGGGGGTAACCCAGATACGCAGTATTTT. Its protein product is CASSVSGGNPDTQYF.